These 27 T cell receptor gamma chains share one sample of origin, sequenced in a study of gamma-delta T cells after stem cell transplantation (dated by TCRdb to 2016 to 2018). Library generation was performed with RT-PCR. Sequencer: Illumina MiSeq. TCRdb processed the public reads again with the CATT caller, after which rows with matching DNA were combined. This sample comprises some 1,900 gamma-chain clones, around 3.3% of them detected only once. Approximately 31% of the sample lies in the top ten. Material: gamma-delta T cells. These receptors all stem from a human donor. It is not recorded whose cells these are; they may come from a transplant donor.

This clone rates as medium-sized. A far larger clone lies a single base away; this is likely a read error. The CDR3 DNA reads as TGTGCCGCCTGGGACGGGCCGATGTATTATAAGAAACTCTTT. It specifies CAAWDGPMYYKKLF. J is TRGJ1 or TRGJ2 and V is TRGV2. Germline CDR1 and CDR2: EGSNGY and YDSYNSKV. This CDR3 is 14 amino acids long.

For this clone: A far bigger clonotype differs at one base, so this is likely a read error. V gene TRGV9 combines with J gene TRGJP. The germline V gene encodes CDR1 GITISATS and CDR2 ISYDGTV (reference sequence). This CDR3 has 18 amino acids. CDR3: CALWEVQNGELGKKIEVF. CDR3 nucleotides: TGTGCCTTGTGGGAGGTGCAGAATGGAGAGTTGGGCAAAAAAATCGAGGTATTT.

By sample share, this clone is medium-sized. The same CDR3 can be traced to other DNA sequences in this sample. The rearrangement uses TRGV9 and TRGJP. The germline V gene encodes CDR1 GITISATS and CDR2 ISYDGTV (reference sequence). CDR3 length equals 17 residues. Trimming removed 0 bases from V and 6 bases from J; junction bases left unmatched: 5. The CDR3 coding sequence is TGTGCCTTGTGGGAGGTGCGGAGAGAGTTGGGCAAAAAAATCAAGGTATTT. This codes for CALWEVRRELGKKIKVF.

As for this clone: TCRdb lists the protein of a much larger clone for this DNA, which differs at residue 9, so this is likely a read error; the protein given here is translated from the DNA itself. V and J are TRGV3 and TRGJP2. Germline V gives CDR1 VTNTFY, CDR2 YDVSTARD (reference sequence). CDR3 length: 16 residues. J lost 4 bases, V lost 3 bases, and 11 bases had no gene match. The CDR3 coding sequence is TGTGCCACCTGGGACCGATCATATAATAGTGATTGGATCAAGACGTTT. This sequence encodes CATWDRSYNSDWIKTF.

About this clone itself: Given a far larger clone just one base away, this is likely a sequencing read error. Other DNA sequences within the sample encode an identical CDR3. This chain joins TRGV9 and TRGJP. The CDR3 is 16 amino acids. CDR1 and CDR2 from the germline V gene are GITISATS and ISYDGTV (reference sequence). CDR3 coding DNA: TGTGCCCTGTGGGAGGTGTCAGAGTTGGGCAAAAAAATCAAGGTATTT. It codes for CALWEVSELGKKIKVF.

By sample share, this clone is medium-sized. This CDR3 is also generated by other DNA sequences in the sample. The J gene is TRGJP, the V gene TRGV9. The CDR3 runs to 17 residues. The V segment lost 2 bases and the J segment 3 bases; nucleotides outside the gene matches: 4. Germline CDR1 and CDR2: GITISATS and ISYDGTV (reference sequence). The CDR3 loop is CALWEAPQELGKKIKVF. DNA for the CDR3: TGTGCCTTGTGGGAGGCCCCGCAAGAGTTGGGCAAAAAAATCAAGGTATTT.

This clone is classed as medium-sized. J is TRGJP2 and V is TRGV8. CDR1 VENAVY and CDR2 YDSYNSRV come from the germline V gene. Germline trimming cut 9 bases from V and 6 bases from J; bases unmatched to any gene: 4. This CDR3 has 11 amino acids. DNA for the CDR3: TGTGCCACCGGTGGTGATTGGATCAAGACGTTT. It codes for CATGGDWIKTF.

As to this clone: This may be a read error: a much more frequent sequence differs by one nucleotide. The chain employs TRGV9 and TRGJ1 or TRGJ2. The CDR3 is made up of 13 amino acids. Per the germline V gene, CDR1 is GITISATS and CDR2 is ISYDGTV (reference sequence). CDR3 in amino acids: CALWEVLSYKKLF. As DNA, the CDR3 is TGTGCCTTGTGGGAGGTGCTTAGTTATAAGAAGCTCTTT.

By its share, this clone is large. The same CDR3 is also encoded by other DNA sequences in this sample. This chain links TRGV2 with TRGJ1 or TRGJ2. CDR3 length: 13 residues. Germline loops: CDR1 EGSNGY, CDR2 YDSYNSKV. V lost 0 bases, J lost 3 bases, and 2 bases stayed unmatched. CDR3 in amino acids: CATWDGSYYKKLF. The DNA for the CDR3 is TGTGCCACCTGGGACGGGAGTTATTATAAGAAACTCTTT.

This clone is medium-sized within its sample. This chain joins TRGV4 and TRGJP2. The CDR3 spans 12 residues. Germline trimming cut 11 bases from V and 0 bases from J; bases unmatched to any gene: 3. Germline V gene data show CDR1 as EGSTGY and CDR2 as YDSYTSSV. The CDR3 loop reads CARYSSDWIKTF. The CDR3 nucleotides read TGTGCCAGATATAGTAGTGATTGGATCAAGACGTTT.

This clone rates as medium-sized. Other DNA sequences in this specimen translate into the identical CDR3. The chain links TRGV9 to TRGJP. Germline loops: CDR1 GITISATS, CDR2 ISYDGTV (reference sequence). V shed 1 base, J shed 5 bases, and the junction held 2 bases outside the gene matches. The CDR3 contains 16 residues. CDR3 region: CALWEVEELGKKIKVF. In nucleotides, the CDR3 is TGTGCCTTGTGGGAGGTAGAAGAGTTGGGCAAAAAAATCAAGGTATTT.

This clone is termed medium-sized. The chain has TRGV4 and TRGJ1 or TRGJ2. Unmatched junction bases numbered 5, after V lost 0 bases and J lost 6 bases. The germline gives CDR1 EGSTGY, CDR2 YDSYTSSV. The CDR3 covers 13 residues. CDR3 nucleotide sequence: TGTGCCACCTGGGATGGGAGACCTTATAAGAAACTCTTT. Translating it yields CATWDGRPYKKLF.

A remark on this clone: This clone may be a read error of a much larger clone one base away. V is TRGV9 and J is TRGJP. Germline loops: CDR1 GITISATS, CDR2 ISYDGTV (reference sequence). With V trimmed by 5 bases and J by 9 bases, 16 bases remained unmatched. The CDR3 contains 18 residues. The CDR3 is CALWGAPLSALGKKIKVF. The CDR3 coding sequence is TGTGCCTTGTGGGGGGCCCCCCTCAGCGCGTTGGGCAAAAAAATCAAGGTATTT.

This clone came up a few times. This likely stems from a read error, as it lies one base from a far larger clone. The same CDR3 arises from other DNA sequences in this sample as well. This chain links TRGV9 with TRGJ1 or TRGJ2. The CDR3 is 15 amino acids. Germline CDR1 is GITISATS and CDR2 is ISYDGTV (reference sequence). The CDR3 region has the DNA TGTGCCCTGTGGGAGGTGCAAACCCTGCATTATAAGAAACTCTTT. Its protein product is CALWEVQTLHYKKLF.

This clone showed up just a few times. The translation of this DNA and the TCRdb protein of a much larger clone differ at residue 7, probably owing to a read error; the protein shown here is translated from the DNA. The chain couples TRGV2 to TRGJ1 or TRGJ2. Germline loops: CDR1 EGSNGY, CDR2 YDSYNSKV. V shed 1 base, J shed 6 bases, and the junction held 6 bases outside the gene matches. CDR3 length equals 13 residues. The CDR3: CATWDGTCYKKLF. DNA of the CDR3: TGTGCCACCTGGGACGGCACGTGTTATAAGAAACTCTTT.

By share of the sample, this clone is medium-sized. The V call is TRGV9, the J call TRGJP. The germline CDR1 and CDR2 sequences are GITISATS and ISYDGTV (reference sequence). V lost 4 bases to trimming and J lost 5 bases; unmatched junction nucleotides: 5. CDR3 length: 16 amino acids. CDR3 protein: CALWDAKELGKKIKVF. CDR3 nucleotide sequence: TGTGCCTTGTGGGATGCCAAAGAGTTGGGCAAAAAAATCAAGGTATTT.

By its share, this clone is medium-sized (0.01 to 0.1%). Other DNA sequences from this sample encode an identical CDR3 as well. V and J are TRGV2 and TRGJ1 or TRGJ2. This CDR3 spans 14 amino acids. CDR1 and CDR2 (germline): EGSNGY, YDSYNSKV. V was pared by 0 bases and J by 3 bases, with 5 bases of the junction left unmatched. The CDR3 spells CATWDGPGYYKKLF. The CDR3 DNA reads TGTGCCACCTGGGACGGGCCTGGTTATTATAAGAAACTCTTT.

This clone appeared a few times. With only one base between it and a far larger clone, this is likely a read error. DNA for the CDR3: TGTGCCACCTGGGACGGGCAGAGGTTATATTATAAGAAACTCTTT. Protein product: CATWDGQRLYYKKLF. This sequence joins TRGV3 and TRGJ1 or TRGJ2. Germline V CDR1 and CDR2: VTNTFY, YDVSTARD (reference sequence). Trimming cost V 3 bases and J 4 bases; bases outside gene matches: 12. CDR3 size: 15 residues.

By sample share, this clone is medium-sized. A read error is possible here, since a much larger clone lies one base away. The chain has TRGV9 and TRGJP. V shed 0 bases and J 9 bases; nucleotides not matched to a gene: 2. This CDR3 is built from 15 residues. Germline CDR1 is GITISATS and CDR2 is ISYDGTV (reference sequence). CDR3 region: CALWEVGLGKKIKVF. CDR3 bases: TGTGCCTTGTGGGAGGTGGGGTTGGGCAAAAAAATCAAGGTATTT.

About this clone: A far larger clone is only one base removed, so a read error is likely. V and J are TRGV9 and TRGJP. Germline V CDR1 and CDR2: GITISATS, ISYDGTV (reference sequence). CDR3 length: 19 residues. For the CDR3, the DNA is TGTGCCTTGTGGGAGGAGAAAAATTCCCCCGGGTTGGGCAAAGAAATCAAGGTATTT. Protein product: CALWEEKNSPGLGKEIKVF.

By frequency in the sample, this clone is medium-sized (0.01 to 0.1%). V usage is TRGV9 and J usage is TRGJP. The V gene end was trimmed by 2 bases and the J gene end by 7 bases; junction bases not matched to a gene: 5. CDR3 length: 16 amino acids. CDR1 is GITISATS and CDR2 is ISYDGTV in the germline V gene (reference sequence). DNA of the CDR3: TGTGCCTTGTGGGAGGCCTGGGAGTTGGGCAAAAAAATCAAGGTATTT. Its translation: CALWEAWELGKKIKVF.

This clone has just a few counts. The TCRdb protein comes from a much larger clone and disagrees with this DNA's translation at residue 8, likely due to a read error; the protein given here is derived from the DNA. The chain carries TRGV9 and TRGJ1 or TRGJ2. CDR3 size: 15 residues. Germline V gene data show CDR1 as GITISATS and CDR2 as ISYDGTV (reference sequence). Trimming at V came to 0 bases and at J to 5 bases, leaving 10 bases not matched to a gene. For the CDR3, the DNA is TGTGCCTTGTGGGAGGTGCAATCCCTGCATTATAAGAAACTCTTT. As protein: CALWEVQSLHYKKLF.

On this clone: This sequence may be a read error, since a much larger clone differs from it by one base. Other DNA variants within this sample encode the same CDR3. The chain has TRGV9 and TRGJP. The length of the CDR3 is 16 residues. CDR1 GITISATS and CDR2 ISYDGTV come from the germline V gene (reference sequence). The CDR3 DNA is TGTGCCTTGTGGGAGCCCCAAGAGTTGGGCAAAAAAATCAAAGTATTT. It translates to CALWEPQELGKKIKVF.

A few counts support this clone. At one end the junction does not follow the germline gene, possibly because of a read error. The J gene is TRGJ1 or TRGJ2, the V gene TRGV3. CDR1 is VTNTFY and CDR2 is YDVSTARD in the germline V gene (reference sequence). The CDR3 is made up of 14 amino acids. In nucleotides, the CDR3 is TGTGCCACCTGGGACAGGCCTGTTTATCATAAGAAACTCTTT. Amino acid sequence: CATWDRPVYHKKLF.

This clone occurred a few times. A far larger clone is off by one base, so a read error is likely. The sample has other DNA sequences that encode this CDR3 too. CDR3 amino acids: CALWEVQELGKKIKVF. The CDR3 DNA reads as TGTGCCCTGTGGGAGGTGCAAGAGTTGGGCAAAAAAATCAAGGTATTT. This sequence joins TRGV9 and TRGJP. Germline assignment: CDR1 GITISATS and CDR2 ISYDGTV (reference sequence). This CDR3 spans 16 amino acids.

This rearrangement joins TRGV9 to TRGJP. Trimming removed 4 bases from V and 7 bases from J; junction bases left unmatched: 10. The germline CDR1 and CDR2 sequences are GITISATS and ISYDGTV (reference sequence). The CDR3 has 17 amino acids. CDR3 DNA sequence: TGTGCCTTGTGGGACTCCCATGGGGAGTTGGGCAAAAAAATCAAGGTATTT. Encoded protein: CALWDSHGELGKKIKVF.

The chain has TRGV2 and TRGJ1 or TRGJ2. The V gene's germline CDR1 is EGSNGY and CDR2 YDSYNSKV. This CDR3 region has 15 residues. With 0 bases clipped from V and 3 bases from J, the junction kept 8 bases outside the gene matches. CDR3 nucleotide sequence: TGTGCCACCTGGGACGGGCTGGGAGGTTATTATAAGAAACTCTTT. It is translated as CATWDGLGGYYKKLF.